This TCR beta chain was documented in a study of shared clonotypes between healthy human individuals. CD4+ cells yielded CD45RA+ naive and CD45RA-negative memory subsets. Germline V gives CDR1 WNHNN, CDR2 SYGVQD (reference sequence). The CDR3 has 14 amino acids. Trimming took off 4 bases at V and 4 bases at J, with 11 bases between the two ends. An even split of each subset's genomic DNA across several immunoSEQ plates was performed. Original processing methods: Quality scores were absent from the junction-only immunoSEQ sequences, so filtering differed. The data were produced by immunoSEQ multiplex PCR, yet TCRdb's version contains in-frame clones alone and is incomplete. The D gene and trimming were derived from the DNA, and the V and J assignments and clone size from that table. This sample yields roughly 2.6 million clones, of which approximately 90% are seen a single time; 0.14% belongs to the top ten.

V gene TRBV10-1 combines with J gene TRBJ2-1; maybe TRBD2 (5 bases). The clonotype originates from a young man in good health. Sequenced: naive CD4+ T cells sorted from blood. Subset indicated: CD45RA+ positively selected. CDR3 sequence reads: CASSAAENYNEQFF. The DNA for the CDR3 is TGCGCCAGCAGTGCAGCGGAGAATTACAATGAGCAGTTCTTC.